This record covers a single T cell receptor (beta chain). The data were taken from a study of T cell repertoires in aging, cancer and after chemotherapy. Study-level information: Six age groups, ranging from 30 or younger to 70 or older, included the donors.

TCR beta rearrangements were amplified from peripheral blood genomic DNA. Multiplex touch-down PCR with TRB-A/B primers amplified rearranged V-D-J TRB sequences. MiXCR, run by TCRdb on the multiplex PCR reads, gives a single entry per CDR3 protein. The table records several thousand distinct CDR3 sequences, 44% of them present only once. This CDR3 is built from 16 residues. The sequencing input was blood. The TCR was taken from a human donor with a blood cancer. The chain employs TRBV21-1 and TRBJ1-1; TRBD1 is the table's D call, not checked against the DNA. TRBV21-1 represents a pseudogene. Written as DNA, the CDR3 is TGTGCCAGCAGCAAATCCCGGATAGGTGTGAACACTGAAGCTTTCTTT. This gives the protein CASSKSRIGVNTEAFF.